This T cell receptor beta chain was captured by sequencing in a study of T-cell memory formation after mild COVID-19. Study-wide results and limits: Day 15 to 85 contracting clones showed balanced CD4/CD8; later expanders leaned CD4+.

Losses at the gene ends were 2 bases for V and 4 bases for J; bases not matched to a gene: 3. The CDR3 has 16 amino acids. Per germline, CDR1 SGHVS and CDR2 FNYEAQ. In the case of this clonotype: Antigen specificity is unknown.

TCRdb redid the calling of the 5' RACE reads with MiXCR, one entry per CDR3 protein. The sample has approximately 430,000 distinct CDR3 sequences, more than 20% seen once. The chain carries TRBV7-6 and TRBJ2-1; 12 bases fit TRBD2. Sequenced sample: PBMCs or a T cell subset sorted from them (not recorded which). The receptor was isolated from an adult woman who had mild COVID-19 (a few samples of this study predate the infection). Cell type and time point are not known. This CDR3 reads CASSLRTSGVYNEQFF. The CDR3 nucleotides are TGTGCCAGCAGCTTAAGGACTAGCGGGGTTTACAATGAGCAGTTCTTC.